These T cell receptor beta chains were read from a single sample in a study of T-cell reconstitution after alpha-beta-depleted transplantation in children. TCRdb analysed the PCR reads with MiXCR anew, one entry per CDR3 protein. Altogether fewer than 550,000 distinct CDR3 sequences are present, about 10% being singletons, with the ten largest covering about 14%. The sequencing here drew on PBMCs, mostly from graft donor cells, taken 180 days after TCRalphabeta/CD19-depleted stem cell transplant. The receptors were gathered from a female patient aged 2-9 years who had a stem cell transplant for aplastic anemia, so the T cells may come from the graft donor. CDR3s include the opening cysteine and the closing phenylalanine or tryptophan. The D gene is left open where the match is weak. Clone sizes are given selectively: once, few, many, or a class where the clone is expanded.

>.|TRBJ2-4|TRBD1|TRBV20-1
TGCAGTGGCCGGGACAGCTTAGCCAAAAACATTCAGTACTTC
CSGRDSLAKNIQYF
>few|TRBJ1-4|TRBD1|TRBV19
TGTGCCAGTAGTATTCTAGGGACAGGGAATGAAAAACTGTTTTTT
CASSILGTGNEKLFF
>many|TRBJ2-7|.|TRBV12-3/TRBV12-4
TGTGCCAGCAGTTTCGGGACATACGAGCAGTACTTC
CASSFGTYEQYF
>many|TRBJ1-1|.|TRBV29-1
TGCAGCGCTGGAGGACAGCTTAACACTGAAGCTTTCTTT
CSAGGQLNTEAFF
>.|TRBJ1-3|.|TRBV11-1
TGTGCCAGCAGGCACTTATATCCACACGTCTTACCAAGCTCTGGAAACACCATATATTTT
CASRHLYPHVLPSSGNTIYF
>few|TRBJ1-5|.|TRBV28
TGTGCCAGCAGTTTATACAGGGCGCGCAATCAGCCCCAGCATTTT
CASSLYRARNQPQHF
>few|TRBJ1-1|TRBD1|TRBV3-1
TGTGCCAGCAGCCAAGATGACAGGGGGTGGACTGAAGCTTTCTTT
CASSQDDRGWTEAFF
>.|TRBJ2-1|.|TRBV20-1
TGCAGTGCTGCGCGGGCGCATAGATACAATGAGCAGTTCTTC
CSAARAHRYNEQFF
>few|TRBJ1-2|.|TRBV29-1
TGCAGCGTTGGGAGAGAGAGTGATGGCTACACCTTC
CSVGRESDGYTF
>few|TRBJ1-4|TRBD1|TRBV28
TGTGCCAGCAGTTCCGGGACAGTCAATGAAAAACTGTTTTTT
CASSSGTVNEKLFF
>many|TRBJ2-7|.|TRBV12-3/TRBV12-4
TGTGCCAGCAGTTTTGGTCTCTCCTACGAGCAGTACTTC
CASSFGLSYEQYF
>.|TRBJ1-3|.|TRBV30
TGTGCCTGGACTACGCAACTGACTGGAAACACCATATATTTT
CAWTTQLTGNTIYF
>few|TRBJ2-3|.|TRBV20-1
TGCAGTGCTAGAGGGGCGGCGGGCGGAACAGATACGCAGTATTTT
CSARGAAGGTDTQYF
>few|TRBJ2-1|.|TRBV20-1
TGCAGTGCCGGCCCGTACAATGAGCAGTTCTTC
CSAGPYNEQFF
>many|TRBJ2-1|.|TRBV20-1
TGCAGTGCTAGAGACGTTAGGTGGGTGGAGCAGTTCTTC
CSARDVRWVEQFF
>many|TRBJ2-7|TRBD1|TRBV28
TGTGCCAGCAGTTCCTCCGGGACAGGAGTAAAGTACGAGCAGTACTTC
CASSSSGTGVKYEQYF